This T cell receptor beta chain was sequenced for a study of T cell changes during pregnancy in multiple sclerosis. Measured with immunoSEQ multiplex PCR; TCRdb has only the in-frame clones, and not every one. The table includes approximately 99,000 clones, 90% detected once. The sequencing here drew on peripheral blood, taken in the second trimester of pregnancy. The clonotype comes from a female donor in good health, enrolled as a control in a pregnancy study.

The CDR3 sequence is CASSPPPTVLSYQETQYF. For the CDR3, the DNA is TGTGCCAGCTCACCACCGCCGACAGTCCTCTCGTACCAAGAGACCCAGTACTTC. V gene TRBV18 combines with J gene TRBJ2-5; a weak D match, TRBD1 (5 bases). V dropped 0 bases and J dropped 0 bases, with 17 bases sitting between them. This CDR3 is built from 18 residues. Per the germline V gene, CDR1 is KGHSH and CDR2 is LQKENI. Supplemented by reference TRBV18 and TRBJ2-5, the full variable domain reads NAGVMQNPRHLVRRRGQEARLRCSPMKGHSHVYWYRQLPEEGLKFMVYLQKENIIDESGMPKERFSAEFPKEGPSILRIQQVVRGDSAAYFCASSPPPTVLSYQETQYFGPGTRLLVL.